These 27 T cell receptor beta chains share one sample of origin, sequenced in a study of read filtering for tumor transcriptome and immune sequencing. From roughly 390 ng of RNA, a library with molecular barcoded alpha/delta and beta/gamma adaptors was made. TCRdb analysed the reads with MiXCR anew, one entry per CDR3 protein. The repertoire holds roughly 69,000 distinct CDR3 sequences, more than 11% seen once, with approximately 50% in the top ten. Sequenced input: a population of CD138-negative cells sorted from bone marrow. All receptors come from a donor over 35 with multiple myeloma.

The chain links TRBV30 to TRBJ1-2, with D perhaps matching TRBD1 (5 bases). The CDR3 is 14 amino acids. Per germline, CDR1 GTSNPN and CDR2 SVGIG (reference sequence). The V gene lost 4 bases and the J gene lost 4 bases, with 16 bases spanning the gap. CDR3 loop: CAWNLGEGGYGYTF. Here the CDR3 DNA reads TGTGCCTGGAACTTAGGGGAAGGAGGCTATGGCTACACCTTC. Full variable domain (rest looked up from reference TRBV30 and TRBJ1-2): SQTIHQWPATLVQPVGSPLSLECTVEGTSNPNLYWYRQAAGRGLQLLFYSVGIGQISSEVPQNLSASRPQDRQFILSSKKLLLSDSGFYLCAWNLGEGGYGYTFGSGTRLTVV.

This clonotype has a count of ten or more. The chain has TRBV7-9 and TRBJ2-1; 14 bases are a match to TRBD2. The J segment lost 9 bases and the V segment lost 2 bases, leaving 6 bases of the junction unmatched. CDR1 is SEHNR and CDR2 is FQNEAQ in the germline V gene (reference sequence). CDR3 length: 16 amino acids. The CDR3 nucleotides read TGTGCCAGCAGCTTACCGGGACTAGCGGGAGTTCTTGAGCAGTTCTTC. Residues: CASSLPGLAGVLEQFF.

The DNA of the CDR3 is TGCAGTGCTAGAGATTTGACTAGCGGGAGTCTGGAGACCCAGTACTTC. Translating gives CSARDLTSGSLETQYF. The chain couples TRBV20-1 to TRBJ2-5; 12 positions match TRBD2. In germline, CDR1 is DFQATT, CDR2 SNEGSKA (reference sequence). The length of the CDR3 is 16 residues. After removal of 0 bases from V and 5 bases from J, the junction contained 7 bases not matched to a gene.

This clonotype has at least ten counts. The chain has TRBV12-3 or TRBV12-4 and TRBJ1-2; a possible D gene is TRBD1 (5 bases). CDR3 length equals 13 residues. The V and J ends lost 5 bases and 7 bases respectively, with 14 bases between them. The CDR3: CASSTNPGFGYTF. The DNA for the CDR3 is TGTGCCAGCAGTACCAACCCAGGGTTTGGCTACACCTTC.

About this clonotype: A read error is likely here: a far larger clone is one base away. V usage is TRBV7-2 and J usage is TRBJ2-1; 9 nucleotides line up with TRBD2. This CDR3 spans 14 amino acids. V shed 2 bases and J 5 bases; nucleotides not matched to a gene: 1. CDR1 SGHTA and CDR2 FQGNSA come from the germline V gene. Here the CDR3 reads CASSLLAGHNEQFF. As DNA, the CDR3 is TGTGCCAGCAGCTTACTAGCGGGACACAATGAGCAGTTCTTC.

This clonotype was seen ten or more times. The chain uses TRBV7-8 and TRBJ1-1; D unclear. Trimming pared 5 bases from V and 5 bases from J, leaving 21 bases between. The germline gives CDR1 SGHVS, CDR2 FQNEAQ. This CDR3 has 16 residues. The CDR3 DNA is TGTGCCAGCAGCCCCGGAGGGATATCCCGGAGTACTGAAGCTTTCTTT. Its translation is CASSPGGISRSTEAFF.

At least ten counts were recorded for this clonotype. The chain recombines TRBV11-2 with TRBJ1-4; 7 positions match TRBD1. Per germline, CDR1 SGHAT and CDR2 FQNNGV. The trim removed 4 bases at V and 3 bases at J, leaving 2 bases unmatched. The CDR3 covers 14 residues. CDR3 in amino acids: CASSSTGPNEKLFF. The CDR3 DNA follows: TGTGCCAGCAGCTCGACAGGGCCTAATGAAAAACTGTTTTTT.

This clonotype has a count of ten or more. This chain connects TRBV20-1 to TRBJ1-1; TRBD1 might be the D (5 bases). V was clipped by 0 bases and J by 1 base, with 9 bases between them. Germline lookup yields CDR1 DFQATT and CDR2 SNEGSKA (reference sequence). The CDR3 consists of 14 residues. The CDR3 bases are TGCAGTGCTAGAGATCTTCAGGGGAACACTGAAGCTTTCTTT. Protein sequence: CSARDLQGNTEAFF.

Comments on this clonotype: With a much larger clone just one base away, this may be a read error. The gene calls are TRBV20-1 and TRBJ2-7, with TRBD2 identical over 10 bases. The V segment lost 3 bases and the J segment 3 bases; nucleotides outside the gene matches: 8. The length of the CDR3 is 15 residues. Germline lookup yields CDR1 DFQATT and CDR2 SNEGSKA (reference sequence). As DNA, the CDR3 is TGCAGTGCTAGCGTCGGACTAGCGGCGGGCTACGAGCAGTACTTC. Protein product: CSASVGLAAGYEQYF.

This clonotype was seen repeatedly, ten times or more. The V call is TRBV6-5, the J call TRBJ2-5, with D possibly being TRBD2 (5 bases). Looked up from germline, CDR1 is MNHEY and CDR2 is SVGAGI. CDR3 length: 13 amino acids. V was pared by 2 bases and J by 5 bases, with 9 bases between. The CDR3 here is CASSYGRGETQYF. CDR3 nucleotide sequence: TGTGCCAGCAGTTACGGCCGAGGGGAGACCCAGTACTTC.

This clonotype was seen many times. V and J are TRBV19 and TRBJ1-5; D call uncertain. V lost 5 bases, J lost 7 bases, and 9 bases lay in between. Looked up from germline, CDR1 is LNHDA and CDR2 is SQIVND (reference sequence). This CDR3 has 12 residues. The CDR3 is CASSSPAQPQHF. Here the CDR3 DNA reads TGTGCCAGTAGTTCCCCGGCCCAGCCCCAGCATTTT.

This clonotype was counted a few times. A much larger clonotype is one base distant, so this may be a read error. The chain joins TRBV14 to TRBJ1-1; D may be TRBD1 (5 bases). The CDR3 consists of 17 residues. V lost 0 bases, J lost 4 bases, and 18 bases lay in between. From germline, CDR1 is SGHDN and CDR2 FVKESK. The CDR3 protein is CASSQDKPREAFTEAFF. CDR3 sequence (DNA): TGTGCCAGCAGCCAAGATAAACCCAGGGAGGCTTTCACTGAAGCTTTCTTT.

This clonotype appeared many times. The V gene is TRBV5-1, the J gene TRBJ2-1, with 9 bases identical to TRBD2. The CDR3 has 18 residues. In germline, CDR1 is SGHRS, CDR2 YFSETQ. The V segment lost 1 base and the J segment 2 bases; nucleotides outside the gene matches: 10. The CDR3 spells CASSLTFGTSPTYNEQFF. The CDR3 region has the DNA TGCGCCAGCAGCTTGACTTTTGGGACTAGCCCAACCTACAATGAGCAGTTCTTC.

The chain uses TRBV7-9 and TRBJ1-1; 7 bases fit TRBD1. J was trimmed by 10 bases and V by 4 bases; bases with no gene match: 9. Germline CDR1 and CDR2: SEHNR and FQNEAQ (reference sequence). This CDR3 is built from 13 residues. CDR3 sequence reads: CASSYREGAAAFF. In DNA form, the CDR3 reads TGTGCCAGCAGCTACCGCGAGGGGGCCGCAGCTTTCTTT.

This clonotype appeared many times. This rearrangement joins TRBV5-1 to TRBJ2-1; D unclear. Germline-derived CDR1 and CDR2 are SGHRS and YFSETQ. The CDR3 covers 15 residues. Trimming took off 4 bases at V and 0 bases at J, with 11 bases between the two ends. For the CDR3, the DNA is TGCGCCAGCAGCCCAGGACCTACCTCCTACAATGAGCAGTTCTTC. Residues: CASSPGPTSYNEQFF. The full variable domain, in which reference TRBV5-1 and TRBJ2-1 provide the parts outside the CDR3, is KAGVTQTPRYLIKTRGQQVTLSCSPISGHRSVSWYQQTPGQGLQFLFEYFSETQRNKGNFPGRFSGRQFSNSRSEMNVSTLELGDSALYLCASSPGPTSYNEQFFGPGTRLTVL.

A note on this clonotype: Just one base apart from a much larger clone, this may be a read error. CDR3 loop: CACSLAGVNVLTF. In DNA, the CDR3 is TGCGCCTGCAGCTTGGCCGGTGTCAACGTCCTGACTTTC. V and J are TRBV5-1 and TRBJ2-6; D call uncertain. The CDR3 sequence is 13 residues long. In germline, CDR1 is SGHRS, CDR2 YFSETQ.

For this clonotype: The missing conserved phenylalanine or tryptophan at the end of this CDR3 makes a read error likely. For the CDR3, the DNA is TGTGCCAGTACCTCGGCCGCAGGGCGAGAGACCCAGTACCTC. It translates to CASTSAAGRETQYL. The rearrangement joins TRBV19 to TRBJ2-5; a weak D match, TRBD1 (5 bases). Germline assignment: CDR1 LNHDA and CDR2 SQIVND (reference sequence). There are 14 residues in the CDR3. Deletions cut 7 bases from V and 4 bases from J, with 16 bases between.

This clonotype showed up many times. The rearrangement uses TRBV12-5 and TRBJ2-7, with 7 bases identical to TRBD1. The V and J ends lost 5 bases and 3 bases, in that order; junction bases with no gene match: 4. Germline V gives CDR1 LGHNT, CDR2 FRNRAP. The CDR3 length is 13 residues. CDR3 in DNA: TGTGCTAGTGGTCCTGGGACAGTCTACGAGCAGTACTTC. Amino acid sequence: CASGPGTVYEQYF.

Turning to this clonotype: It is likely a read error, because the conserved phenylalanine at the end of the CDR3 is missing. This chain joins TRBV5-1 and TRBJ2-3; no definite D call. Germline CDR1 reads SGHRS; CDR2 reads YFSETQ. The CDR3 contains 12 residues. The germline V and J ends were trimmed by 4 bases and 2 bases, with 5 bases remaining between them. For the CDR3, the DNA is TGCGCCAGCAGCCAACCCACAGATACGCAGTATTAT. This codes for CASSQPTDTQYY.

This clonotype was counted many times. CDR3 sequence reads: CSAREQLAAWGETQYF. CDR3 DNA: TGCAGTGCTAGAGAGCAACTAGCGGCATGGGGAGAGACCCAGTACTTC. The V call is TRBV20-1, the J call TRBJ2-5; 8 nucleotides line up with TRBD2. The V gene's germline CDR1 is DFQATT and CDR2 SNEGSKA (reference sequence). The CDR3 sequence is 16 residues long. V lost 0 bases to trimming and J lost 4 bases; unmatched junction nucleotides: 10.

This clonotype was seen ten or more times. This sequence joins TRBV14 and TRBJ2-1, with TRBD2 matching 8 bases. The length of the CDR3 is 17 residues. The V and J ends lost 0 bases and 7 bases, in that order; junction bases with no gene match: 11. The germline V gene has CDR1 SGHDN and CDR2 FVKESK. CDR3 DNA: TGTGCCAGCAGCCAAGAGATCCGACTAGCGATGAAGAATGAGCAGTTCTTC. Amino acids: CASSQEIRLAMKNEQFF.

A few counts support this clonotype. CDR3 amino acids: CASSLKQKNTGELFF. CDR3 nucleotide sequence: TGTGCCAGCAGCTTGAAACAAAAGAACACCGGGGAGCTGTTTTTT. V usage is TRBV7-2 and J usage is TRBJ2-2; D gene ambiguous. This CDR3 comprises 15 residues. Germline values: CDR1 SGHTA, CDR2 FQGNSA. Trimming took off 3 bases at V and 1 base at J, with 9 bases between the two ends. The entire variable domain, with the rest obtained from reference TRBV7-2 and TRBJ2-2, is as follows: GAGVSQSPSNKVTEKGKDVELRCDPISGHTALYWYRQSLGQGLEFLIYFQGNSAPDKSGLPSDRFSAERTGGSVSTLTIQRTQQEDSAVYLCASSLKQKNTGELFFGEGSRLTVL.

This clonotype was seen at least ten times. The J gene is TRBJ2-1, the V gene TRBV7-2; perhaps TRBD2 as D (5 bases). V was clipped by 1 base and J by 0 bases, with 7 bases between them. This CDR3 is 15 amino acids long. Germline V gene data show CDR1 as SGHTA and CDR2 as FQGNSA. In nucleotides, the CDR3 is TGTGCCAGCAGCTTAGTGGGGAGCTCCTACAATGAGCAGTTCTTC. It translates to CASSLVGSSYNEQFF.

The chain carries TRBV11-2 and TRBJ2-2; no definite D call. Trimming stripped 5 bases from V and 8 bases from J, with 15 bases between. Germline CDR1 SGHAT, CDR2 FQNNGV. The CDR3 loop spans 14 amino acids. DNA for the CDR3: TGTGCCAGCAGCCCTCGGACCCAATCAGGGGAGCTGTTTTTT. Encoded protein: CASSPRTQSGELFF.

Many counts were recorded for this clonotype. The chain has TRBV11-3 and TRBJ2-7; the match to TRBD2 covers 13 bases. The CDR3 contains 17 residues. The germline CDR1 and CDR2 sequences are SGHNT and YENEEA. The V and J ends lost 1 base and 1 base, in that order; junction bases with no gene match: 4. CDR3 coding DNA: TGTGCCAGCAGCTTAGCCGGGACTAGCGGGACTTCCTACGAGCAGTACTTC. Translated: CASSLAGTSGTSYEQYF.

The chain uses TRBV9 and TRBJ1-2; 7 bases match TRBD1. Germline V gene lookup returns CDR1 SGDLS and CDR2 YYNGEE. The V gene end was trimmed by 7 bases and the J gene end by 4 bases; junction bases not matched to a gene: 13. The CDR3 sequence is 15 residues long. CDR3 amino acids: CASAESSGTVYGYTF. CDR3 DNA sequence: TGTGCCAGCGCCGAAAGTTCCGGGACAGTCTATGGCTACACCTTC.

The CDR3 DNA follows: TGCAGCGTTGGGAACGAAAGCAATCATGATCAGCCCCAGCATTTT. Translation: CSVGNESNHDQPQHF. This chain links TRBV29-1 with TRBJ1-5, with D hard to call. From germline, CDR1 is SQVTM and CDR2 ANQGSEA. Between the trimmed V and J ends, which lost 4 bases and 5 bases, there was a span of 18 bases. This CDR3 is built from 15 residues.